The clone carrying this T cell receptor beta chain came up once. The data belong to a study of Ad26.COV2.S vaccination and SARS-CoV-2 variants. Looking at the study overall: Donor was one of the participants in the Ad26.COV2.S arm of the COV1001 trial.

Indicated treatment: 15 to 20 received Ad26.COV2.S at low or high dose, single or two shots; 5 received placebo; per-sample allocation not given. Collection of samples fell on day 63 after the first vaccine or placebo injection. TCRdb's table, derived via immunoSEQ multiplex PCR, lists solely in-frame clones and lacks some. The profile shows 380,000 or so clones, about 87% of them singletons. The V gene end was trimmed by 5 bases and the J gene end by 7 bases; junction bases not matched to a gene: 6. Germline-derived CDR1 and CDR2 are LNHDA and SQIVND (reference sequence). CDR3 length equals 14 residues.

The receptor was derived from a person between 18 and 65 years old who received the Ad26.COV2.S COVID-19 vaccine or a placebo. The input for sequencing was peripheral blood, taken in a trial of Ad26.COV2.S vaccine versus placebo. This chain joins TRBV19 and TRBJ1-5; 9 bases map to TRBD1. The CDR3 is CASSVTGGWQPQHF. The CDR3 coding sequence is TGTGCCAGTAGTGTTACAGGGGGCTGGCAGCCCCAGCATTTT.